The clone carrying this T cell receptor (beta chain) was observed a few times. The antigen remains undetermined. Diagnoses rested on clinical symptoms, serum thyroxine and TRAb, thyroid ultrasound and orbital computed tomography. PBMCs came from over 8.5 ml fresh peripheral blood. Regions amplified from RNA transcripts were the TCR beta CDR3 regions. When the TCR CDR3 underwent first-round RT-PCR, the HTBI primer set was used. TCRdb re-called the multiplex PCR reads through MiXCR, storing one row per CDR3 protein. Of about 600,000 distinct CDR3 sequences in the sample, 15% to 20% were seen once. This specimen comes from a study of T cells in Graves' hyperthyroidism and ophthalmopathy. The study, taken as a whole, reports: Ophthalmopathy and stable hyperthyroidism were separated by a 13 V-J model.

Germline CDR1 is MGHRA and CDR2 is YSYEKL. The CDR3 extends over 17 amino acids. The germline V and J ends were trimmed by 1 base and 0 bases, with 15 bases remaining between them. The receptor comes from a woman in her thirties or forties with Graves' ophthalmopathy. The rearrangement links TRBV4-1 to TRBJ1-1; no clear D. Sample: blood. This chain's CDR3 is CASSQGADPYLNTEAFF. CDR3 DNA sequence: TGCGCCAGCAGCCAAGGGGCAGACCCGTATTTGAACACTGAAGCTTTCTTT.